Shown below are 16 T cell receptor beta chains from a single sample sequenced in a study of T cells in Graves' hyperthyroidism and ophthalmopathy. TCR beta CDR3 regions were amplified from RNA transcripts. A set of HTBI primers served as the primers for a first-round RT-PCR of the TCR CDR3. One entry per CDR3 protein, called by TCRdb with MiXCR from the multiplex PCR reads. The profile covers over 450,000 distinct CDR3 sequences, with approximately 15% appearing a single time and under 20% taken by the ten largest. The sequencing input was blood. Receptor source: a woman younger than 35 with Graves' hyperthyroidism.

This clonotype has a count of ten or more. The CDR3 DNA follows: TGTGCCTGGAGTGTACAAGGCGGGAGGGCTGAGCAGTTCTTC. It codes for CAWSVQGGRAEQFF. The chain links TRBV30 to TRBJ2-1; 9 bases match TRBD2. J gave up 9 bases and V 0 bases, and 6 bases lay outside the gene matches. The CDR3 sequence is 14 residues long. Germline V gene lookup returns CDR1 GTSNPN and CDR2 SVGIG (reference sequence).

At least ten counts were recorded for this clonotype. V gene TRBV3-1 combines with J gene TRBJ2-3, with D uncertain. The CDR3 length is 13 residues. Germline CDR1 and CDR2: LGHDT and YNNKEL (reference sequence). V was pared by 2 bases and J by 3 bases, with 6 bases between. DNA for the CDR3: TGTGCCAGCAGCCAACCCCCAACAGATACGCAGTATTTT. It codes for CASSQPPTDTQYF.

In this sample, this clonotype turned up many times. The genes are TRBV27 and TRBJ1-1, with D uncertain. Germline CDR1 reads MNHEY; CDR2 reads SMNVEV (reference sequence). Trimming left V 7 bases short and J 9 bases short, with 21 bases between. The CDR3 contains 14 residues. The CDR3 here is CASKTGFYMSQAFF. The CDR3 nucleotides are TGTGCCAGCAAGACGGGATTTTACATGTCCCAAGCTTTCTTT.

There are a few counts of this clonotype. This chain connects TRBV6-4 to TRBJ2-7; D remains ambiguous. Per the germline V gene, CDR1 is MRHNA and CDR2 is SNTAGT. The CDR3 is 12 amino acids. Trimming stripped 3 bases from V and 3 bases from J, with 6 bases between. The CDR3 is CASSEISYEQYV. In DNA, the CDR3 is TGTGCCAGCAGTGAGATCAGCTACGAGCAGTACGTC.

This clonotype was observed many times. The rearrangement uses TRBV11-3 and TRBJ2-3; 7 nucleotides line up with TRBD1. Germline lookup yields CDR1 SGHNT and CDR2 YENEEA. This CDR3 has 16 residues. Germline trimming cut 5 bases from V and 0 bases from J; bases unmatched to any gene: 8. The CDR3 region has the DNA TGTGCCAGCAGCACAGGGGACAGTCCGAGCACAGATACGCAGTATTTT. Protein: CASSTGDSPSTDTQYF.

In this sample, this clonotype turned up many times. The gene calls are TRBV27 and TRBJ2-1; 11 nucleotides line up with TRBD2. CDR1 and CDR2 from the germline V gene are MNHEY and SMNVEV (reference sequence). The CDR3 totals 16 residues. The V and J ends lost 6 bases and 6 bases, in that order; junction bases with no gene match: 10. The CDR3 is CASRKKPSGRSNEQFF. The DNA for the CDR3 is TGTGCCAGCAGAAAGAAGCCTAGCGGGAGGTCCAATGAGCAGTTCTTC.

This clonotype was counted at least ten times. The gene calls are TRBV12-3 or TRBV12-4 and TRBJ2-3; D is ambiguous. Trimming shortened V by 7 bases and J by 8 bases, and 19 bases separated the two germline ends. This CDR3 region has 14 residues. The CDR3 sequence: CASIVDGRRGTQYF. Written as DNA, the CDR3 is TGTGCCAGCATTGTCGACGGGCGACGAGGTACGCAGTATTTT.

There are many counts of this clonotype. V gene TRBV18 combines with J gene TRBJ1-1; D ambiguous. The V and J ends lost 2 bases and 0 bases respectively, with 4 bases between them. Germline V gives CDR1 KGHSH, CDR2 LQKENI. This CDR3 spans 13 amino acids. The CDR3 nucleotides are TGTGCCAGCTCACCAGAAATGAACACTGAAGCTTTCTTT. Its translation: CASSPEMNTEAFF.

On this clonotype: An end of the junction does not agree with germline; a read error may underlie this. This rearrangement joins TRBV7-9 to TRBJ2-1, with 7 nucleotides matching TRBD2. Germline V gene sequence: CDR1 SEHNR, CDR2 FQNEAQ (reference sequence). The CDR3 consists of 15 residues. Written as DNA, the CDR3 is TGTGCCAGCAGCTCAGCGGGAAACTCCTACAATGAGCAGCTCTTC. Its translation: CASSSAGNSYNEQLF.

J is TRBJ2-7 and V is TRBV7-9; TRBD1 matches 9 bases. The CDR3 runs 13 residues. V lost 9 bases, J lost 7 bases, and 10 bases stayed unmatched. Germline assignment: CDR1 SEHNR and CDR2 FQNEAQ (reference sequence). As DNA, the CDR3 is TGTGCCAGTAAAACAGGGGGCGGAGGGGAGCAGTACTTC. Translation gives CASKTGGGGEQYF.

This clonotype was counted ten times or more. The chain is built from TRBV6-2 or TRBV6-3 and TRBJ2-1, with D possibly being TRBD2 (5 bases). CDR1 and CDR2 from the germline V gene are MNHEY and SVGEGT. CDR3 length: 14 amino acids. V was shortened by 7 bases and J by 7 bases, with 17 bases between the two germline ends. The CDR3 region is CASTRTGGRNEQFF. The CDR3, as DNA: TGTGCCAGCACCCGAACGGGCGGGCGGAATGAGCAGTTCTTC.

This clonotype was recorded a few times. CDR3 DNA sequence: TGCAGTGCTACGCGGCCCCGGGAACCGGACACTGAAGCTTTCTTT. The encoded protein is CSATRPREPDTEAFF. J is TRBJ1-1 and V is TRBV20-1; D remains unclear. Germline lookup yields CDR1 DFQATT and CDR2 SNEGSKA (reference sequence). V was clipped by 4 bases and J by 3 bases, with 18 bases between them. CDR3 length: 15 amino acids.

This clonotype was counted many times. This rearrangement joins TRBV25-1 to TRBJ2-7, with TRBD2 as a possible D gene (6 bases). Trimming shortened V by 0 bases and J by 3 bases, and 12 bases separated the two germline ends. The CDR3 is made up of 15 amino acids. The germline CDR1 and CDR2 sequences are MGHDK and SYGVNS. This CDR3 is CASSEYGGRGYEQYF. CDR3 coding DNA: TGTGCCAGCAGTGAATATGGGGGGAGAGGCTACGAGCAGTACTTC.

The sample holds a few counts of this clonotype. The chain joins TRBV20-1 to TRBJ2-3, with 7 nucleotides matching TRBD2. Germline loops: CDR1 DFQATT, CDR2 SNEGSKA (reference sequence). This CDR3 region has 17 residues. Trimming at V came to 6 bases and at J to 4 bases, leaving 19 bases not matched to a gene. The chain's CDR3 is CSAPRGVASRRADTQYF. The CDR3 DNA follows: TGCAGTGCCCCCCGGGGGGTAGCCTCTCGACGCGCAGATACGCAGTATTTT.

This clonotype showed up just a few times. The rearrangement uses TRBV19 and TRBJ2-7; 8 bases fit TRBD1. V trimming: 4 bases; J trimming: 0 bases; junction bases outside the gene matches: 11. The CDR3 loop spans 17 amino acids. Germline-derived CDR1 and CDR2 are LNHDA and SQIVND (reference sequence). The CDR3 coding sequence is TGTGCCAGTAGTACCATCGGGGACAGGTTCATCTCCTACGAGCAGTACTTC. Translated: CASSTIGDRFISYEQYF.

The chain employs TRBV24-1 and TRBJ2-7, with D possibly being TRBD1 (6 bases). The CDR3 covers 16 residues. V gave up 2 bases and J gave up 6 bases, with 19 bases separating them. Germline CDR1 is KGHDR and CDR2 is SFDVKD. CDR3 loop: CATSDSGGYFFGEQYF. DNA of the CDR3: TGTGCCACCAGTGATTCTGGGGGCTACTTCTTCGGCGAGCAGTACTTC.